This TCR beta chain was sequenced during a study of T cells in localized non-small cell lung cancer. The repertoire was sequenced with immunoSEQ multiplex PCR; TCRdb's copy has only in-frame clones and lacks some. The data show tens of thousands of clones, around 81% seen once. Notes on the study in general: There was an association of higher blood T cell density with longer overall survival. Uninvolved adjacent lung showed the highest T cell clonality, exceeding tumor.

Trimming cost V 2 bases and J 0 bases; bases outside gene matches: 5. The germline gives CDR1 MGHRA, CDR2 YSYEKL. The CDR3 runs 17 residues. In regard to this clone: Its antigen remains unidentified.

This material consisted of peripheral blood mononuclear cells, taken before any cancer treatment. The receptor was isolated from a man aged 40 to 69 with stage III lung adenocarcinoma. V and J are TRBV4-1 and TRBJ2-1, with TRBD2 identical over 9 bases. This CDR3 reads CASSQTSGLSSYNEQFF. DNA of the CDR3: TGCGCCAGCAGCCAAACTAGCGGGCTGAGCTCCTACAATGAGCAGTTCTTC.